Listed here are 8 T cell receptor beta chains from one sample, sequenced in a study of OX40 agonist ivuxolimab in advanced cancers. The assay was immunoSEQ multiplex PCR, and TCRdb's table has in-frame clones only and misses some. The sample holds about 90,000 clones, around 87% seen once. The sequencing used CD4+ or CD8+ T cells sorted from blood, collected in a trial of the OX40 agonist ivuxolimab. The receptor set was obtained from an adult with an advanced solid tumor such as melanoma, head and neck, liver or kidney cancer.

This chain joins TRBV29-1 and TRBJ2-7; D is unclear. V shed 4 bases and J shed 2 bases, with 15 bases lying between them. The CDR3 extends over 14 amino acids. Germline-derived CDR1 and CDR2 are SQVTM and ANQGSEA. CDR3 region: CSVGLRIGPYEQYF. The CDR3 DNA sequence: TGCAGCGTTGGGCTTCGAATAGGCCCCTACGAGCAGTACTTC.

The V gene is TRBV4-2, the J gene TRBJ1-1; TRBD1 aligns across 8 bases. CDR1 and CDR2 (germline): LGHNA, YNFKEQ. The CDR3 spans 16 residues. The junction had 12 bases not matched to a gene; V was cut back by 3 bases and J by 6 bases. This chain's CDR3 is CASSQPDRGGRAEAFF. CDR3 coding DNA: TGTGCCAGCAGCCAGCCCGACAGGGGAGGGAGGGCTGAAGCTTTCTTT.

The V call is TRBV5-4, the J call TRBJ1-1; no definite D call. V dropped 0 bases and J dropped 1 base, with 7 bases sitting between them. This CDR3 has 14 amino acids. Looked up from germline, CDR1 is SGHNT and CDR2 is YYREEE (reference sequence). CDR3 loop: CASSLERRNTEAFF. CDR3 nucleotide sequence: TGTGCCAGCAGCTTGGAACGGAGGAACACTGAAGCTTTCTTT.

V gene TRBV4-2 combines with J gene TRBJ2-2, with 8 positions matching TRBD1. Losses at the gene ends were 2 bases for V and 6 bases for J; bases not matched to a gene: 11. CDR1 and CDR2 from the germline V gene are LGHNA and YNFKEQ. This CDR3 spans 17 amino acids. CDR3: CASSQMWGQDVAGELFF. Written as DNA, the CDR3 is TGTGCCAGCAGCCAAATGTGGGGACAGGATGTCGCCGGGGAGCTGTTTTTT.

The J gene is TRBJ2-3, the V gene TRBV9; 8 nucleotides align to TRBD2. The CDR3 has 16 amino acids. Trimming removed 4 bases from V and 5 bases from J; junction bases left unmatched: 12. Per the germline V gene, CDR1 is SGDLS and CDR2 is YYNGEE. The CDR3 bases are TGTGCCAGCAGCCTAACCCCGGGGGGGCTCGGAGATACGCAGTATTTT. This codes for CASSLTPGGLGDTQYF.

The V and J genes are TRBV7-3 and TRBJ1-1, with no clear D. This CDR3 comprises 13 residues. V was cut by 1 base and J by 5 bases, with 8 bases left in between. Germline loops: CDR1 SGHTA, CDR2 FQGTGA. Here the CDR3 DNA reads TGTGCCAGCAGCTTAAGGCCCGGGACTGAAGCTTTCTTT. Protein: CASSLRPGTEAFF.

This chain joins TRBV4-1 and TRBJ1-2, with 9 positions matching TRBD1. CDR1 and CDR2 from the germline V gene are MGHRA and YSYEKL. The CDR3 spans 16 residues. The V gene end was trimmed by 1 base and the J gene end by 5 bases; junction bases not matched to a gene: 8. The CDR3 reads CASSQGLGQGRYGYTF. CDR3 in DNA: TGCGCCAGCAGCCAAGGCCTGGGACAGGGAAGGTATGGCTACACCTTC.

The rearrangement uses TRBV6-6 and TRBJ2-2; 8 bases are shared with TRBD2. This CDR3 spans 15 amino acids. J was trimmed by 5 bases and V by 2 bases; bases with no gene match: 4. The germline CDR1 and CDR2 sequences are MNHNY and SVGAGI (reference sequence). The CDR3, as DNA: TGTGCCAGCAGTTACAGGAGCGGGGGTACCGGGGAGCTGTTTTTT. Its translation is CASSYRSGGTGELFF.